These T cell receptor beta chains were read from a single sample in a study of OX40 agonist ivuxolimab in advanced cancers. Method: immunoSEQ multiplex PCR; TCRdb's copy keeps in-frame clones and lacks some. Among 60,000 to 100,000 clones listed, 84% were seen once. The source material was CD4+ or CD8+ T cells sorted from blood, sampled in a trial of the OX40 agonist ivuxolimab. The source of these receptors is an adult with an advanced solid tumor such as melanoma, head and neck, liver or kidney cancer. Both conserved end residues are part of each CDR3. D genes are given only for firm matches. Size tells how often a clone was seen (once, few, many) or the class of an expanded clone, and some rows leave it out.

TGTGCCAGCAGCCGAACCCGGGTCACGGGCGGGGAGCTGTTTTTT	CASSRTRVTGGELFF	TRBJ2-2	few	NA	TRBV14
TGTGCCAGCTCACCAGGGACTAGCGGGGGGGCTAGCACAGATACGCAGTATTTT	CASSPGTSGGASTDTQYF	TRBJ2-3	NA	TRBD2	TRBV18
TGTGCCAGCAGCTCTACAGGATTTCAAGAGACCCAGTACTTC	CASSSTGFQETQYF	TRBJ2-5	NA	NA	TRBV7-6
TGTGCCAGCAGTTTAGAACGATATAGCAATCAGCCCCAGCATTTT	CASSLERYSNQPQHF	TRBJ1-5	once	NA	TRBV28
TGTGCCAGCAGCTTAGGAAGAACAGGGGCCGAGCAGTACTTC	CASSLGRTGAEQYF	TRBJ2-7	NA	TRBD1	TRBV7-9
TGTGCCAGCAGCCCTTATGGCCAGCCCCAGCATTTT	CASSPYGQPQHF	TRBJ1-5	NA	NA	TRBV7-2
TGTGCCAGCAGCTTATATAGGCCCGGGGAGCTGTTTTTT	CASSLYRPGELFF	TRBJ2-2	NA	NA	TRBV11-2
TGTGCCAGCAGTACAGGGAACTCACCCCTCCACTTT	CASSTGNSPLHF	TRBJ1-6	few	NA	TRBV28
TGTGCCAGCAGTGAGGAAGGGGGGGCTCCAGATACGCAGTATTTT	CASSEEGGAPDTQYF	TRBJ2-3	NA	NA	TRBV2
TGTGCCAGCAGTTCAGCCACTGAAGCTTTCTTT	CASSSATEAFF	TRBJ1-1	NA	NA	TRBV28
TGTGCCAGCAGCTTGGGACTAGGTGGTTCGACAGATACGCAGTATTTT	CASSLGLGGSTDTQYF	TRBJ2-3	NA	TRBD2	TRBV7-2
TGTGCCAGCAGTTTGACAGGGCAAACCGGGGAGCTGTTTTTT	CASSLTGQTGELFF	TRBJ2-2	NA	TRBD1	TRBV27
TGTGCCAGCACTTCAAGGGCAAGCGAGCAGTACTTC	CASTSRASEQYF	TRBJ2-7	NA	NA	TRBV28
TGTGCCATCAGTGGAGTCGGGTGGGATACGCAGTATTTT	CAISGVGWDTQYF	TRBJ2-3	once	NA	TRBV10-3
TGTGCCAGCAGGTTCCAACTCACAGGGTCCTGGCTGTTCTTC	CASRFQLTGSWLFF	TRBJ2-1	NA	NA	TRBV28
TGTGCCAGTAAGGCTGCTTTGGGCACCGGGGAGCTGTTTTTT	CASKAALGTGELFF	TRBJ2-2	NA	NA	TRBV19
TGTGCCAGCAGTGGATCTAGAGACGAGCAGTACTTC	CASSGSRDEQYF	TRBJ2-7	few	NA	TRBV6-1
TGTGCCAGCAGAGGGTCAGGGGGTATGTACGAGCAGTACTTC	CASRGSGGMYEQYF	TRBJ2-7	NA	TRBD1	TRBV27
TGCGCCAGCAGTCTGGGTGCGGCGGGAGGAACAGATACGCAGTATTTT	CASSLGAAGGTDTQYF	TRBJ2-3	NA	TRBD2	TRBV5-1
TGTGCCAGCAGCATCCAAGAGACCCAGTACTTC	CASSIQETQYF	TRBJ2-5	once	NA	TRBV5-5
TGTGCCAGTACTCCCGGACTAGCGGGGACCACGGGAGATACGCAGTATTTT	CASTPGLAGTTGDTQYF	TRBJ2-3	NA	TRBD2	TRBV19
TGTGCCTGGAGTGTAAGCCATGGGGGGCGGCAGCCCCAGCATTTT	CAWSVSHGGRQPQHF	TRBJ1-5	NA	NA	TRBV30
TGTGCCAGCAGGGAGAACTATGGCTACACCTTC	CASRENYGYTF	TRBJ1-2	few	NA	TRBV6-5
TGTGCCAGCAGCAGCGGGGCGGTAGGCACAGATACGCAGTATTTT	CASSSGAVGTDTQYF	TRBJ2-3	NA	TRBD2	TRBV9
TGCAGCGTTCCGGGACTAGCGACCACAGATACGCAGTATTTT	CSVPGLATTDTQYF	TRBJ2-3	NA	TRBD2	TRBV29-1
TGTGCCAGCTCACCCCCCTTTGGGCCCCCCCGGGCTTTCTTT	CASSPPFGPPRAFF	TRBJ1-1	NA	NA	TRBV18
TGTGCCAGCAGCTTGCCCCCAGATACGCAGTATTTT	CASSLPPDTQYF	TRBJ2-3	NA	NA	TRBV5-6
TGTGCCAGCTCACTCAGGGGCGAGCAGTTCTTC	CASSLRGEQFF	TRBJ2-1	NA	NA	TRBV18
TGCGCCAGCAGCTTGATGGCGGGGGGTAACAATGAGCAGTTCTTC	CASSLMAGGNNEQFF	TRBJ2-1	NA	TRBD2	TRBV5-1
TGTGCCAGCAGTGAATCTGGGACGCCGGTCGGATGGTTCTTC	CASSESGTPVGWFF	TRBJ2-1	NA	NA	TRBV6-1
TGTGCCAGCAGCTTGTTGCGGGAAACTGAAGCTTTCTTT	CASSLLRETEAFF	TRBJ1-1	once	NA	TRBV5-4
TGTGCCTGGAGTGTACGTTATGGACAGGGAGACCTCCAGCCCCAGCATTTT	CAWSVRYGQGDLQPQHF	TRBJ1-5	NA	TRBD1	TRBV30
TGTGCCAGTTCTATCTCGGGAACGGGGGCCAACGTCCTGACTTTC	CASSISGTGANVLTF	TRBJ2-6	NA	NA	TRBV19
TGTGCCAGCAGCTCCAGGGGACAGCCCTATGGCTACACCTTC	CASSSRGQPYGYTF	TRBJ1-2	NA	TRBD1	TRBV5-4
TGTGCCAGCAGCCAAGGGGGACAGGGCGCTTACGAGCAGTACTTC	CASSQGGQGAYEQYF	TRBJ2-7	NA	TRBD1	TRBV4-2
TGTGCCTGGACCCACGGGGGGCAGGGCGGCTACACCTTC	CAWTHGGQGGYTF	TRBJ1-2	few	NA	TRBV30
TGTGCCAGCAGCTTAAATTCGGGTAACACTGAAGCTTTCTTT	CASSLNSGNTEAFF	TRBJ1-1	NA	NA	TRBV7-3
TGTGCCTGGAGGGGACAGCACATGAACACTGAAGCTTTCTTT	CAWRGQHMNTEAFF	TRBJ1-1	few	TRBD1	TRBV30
TGTGCCTGGACCGAATCTTACGAGCAGTACTTC	CAWTESYEQYF	TRBJ2-7	NA	NA	TRBV30
TGTGCCAGCAGCTTGGCGGCAGAAAACACTGAAGCTTTCTTT	CASSLAAENTEAFF	TRBJ1-1	NA	NA	TRBV5-4
TGTGCCAGCTCGCGAGCCCCTGGGGTTTTGAACACTGAAGCTTTCTTT	CASSRAPGVLNTEAFF	TRBJ1-1	once	NA	TRBV18
TGTGCCAGCAGCGTCGGCCCGGAGGGGACCTACGAGCAGTACTTC	CASSVGPEGTYEQYF	TRBJ2-7	NA	NA	TRBV9
TGCGCCAGCAGCCAAGAGGGCTCCAGGGGGTTCTACGAGCAGTACTTC	CASSQEGSRGFYEQYF	TRBJ2-7	NA	TRBD1	TRBV4-1
TGCGCCAGCAGCATTGAACCCACAGGGCTTCAGGAGACCCAGTACTTC	CASSIEPTGLQETQYF	TRBJ2-5	NA	NA	TRBV5-1
TGTGCCAGCAGTTACTCGGCCGGGGAGCTGTTTTTT	CASSYSAGELFF	TRBJ2-2	NA	NA	TRBV6-6
TGTGCCAGCAGTGGGGCAGTGAGCTATAATTCACCCCTCCACTTT	CASSGAVSYNSPLHF	TRBJ1-6	NA	NA	TRBV2
TGTGCCAGCAGTGAAGAACAGGGGCGGCGAGGCTACACCTTC	CASSEEQGRRGYTF	TRBJ1-2	NA	TRBD1	TRBV6-1
TGTGCCAGCAGCCGCGGGACAGGGGGATACGAGCAGTACTTC	CASSRGTGGYEQYF	TRBJ2-7	NA	TRBD1	TRBV5-6
TGTGCCAGCAGCGGGCGGGACAGCGGGCTACTACTATCCGGCTACACCTTC	CASSGRDSGLLLSGYTF	TRBJ1-2	NA	TRBD1	TRBV7-9
TGTGCCAGCAGTCCCACAGGGACCGGGGAGCTGTTTTTT	CASSPTGTGELFF	TRBJ2-2	few	NA	TRBV19
TGCGCCAGCTCCCCTTCGGGGCGCCCAGATACGCAGTATTTT	CASSPSGRPDTQYF	TRBJ2-3	NA	NA	TRBV5-1